The 19 T cell receptor beta chains below were found in one sample sequenced in a study of T cells in Graves' hyperthyroidism and ophthalmopathy. Amplification targeted TCR beta CDR3 regions from RNA transcripts. First-round RT-PCR of the TCR CDR3 relied on the HTBI primer set. One entry per CDR3 protein, called by TCRdb with MiXCR from the multiplex PCR reads. This sample has around 390,000 distinct CDR3 sequences, with approximately 15% found just once. Sequencing input: blood. These receptors originate from a woman aged 25 to 39 with Graves' ophthalmopathy.

This clonotype was counted many times. V and J are TRBV28 and TRBJ1-6; 8 positions match TRBD1. After removal of 2 bases from V and 3 bases from J, the junction contained 6 bases not matched to a gene. There are 17 residues in the CDR3. Per germline, CDR1 MDHEN and CDR2 SYDVKM. The CDR3 sequence is CASSLMTGAVYNSPLHF. The CDR3 nucleotides are TGTGCCAGCAGTTTAATGACAGGGGCCGTCTATAATTCACCCCTCCACTTT.

The genes are TRBV6-1 and TRBJ2-3; D perhaps matches TRBD2 (7 bases). Trimming pared 5 bases from V and 5 bases from J, leaving 20 bases between. Germline V gene data show CDR1 as MNHNS and CDR2 as SASEGT. This CDR3 contains 16 residues. CDR3 loop: CASSFLGGGLEDTQYF. CDR3 DNA sequence: TGTGCCAGCAGTTTTTTGGGGGGGGGGCTTGAAGATACGCAGTATTTT.

This clonotype has more than one count but fewer than ten. V and J are TRBV10-2 and TRBJ2-2, with D unclear. V was clipped by 5 bases and J by 8 bases, with 9 bases between them. Germline loops: CDR1 WSHSY, CDR2 SAAADI. The CDR3 has 12 amino acids. This CDR3 reads CASSLWLGELFF. The DNA for the CDR3 is TGCGCCAGCAGTTTATGGTTGGGGGAGCTGTTTTTT.

This clonotype was found many times. The chain carries TRBV12-3 or TRBV12-4 and TRBJ2-1; D is tentatively TRBD1 or TRBD2 (5 bases each). The CDR3 sequence is 16 residues long. V lost 6 bases, J lost 7 bases, and 22 bases lay in between. The CDR3 here is CASRSRGGIPGNEQFF. CDR3 bases: TGTGCCAGCAGATCAAGGGGTGGCATACCGGGAAATGAGCAGTTCTTC.

In its sample, this clonotype was seen many times. The chain has TRBV28 and TRBJ2-3; TRBD1 matches 10 bases. The CDR3 consists of 14 residues. Trimming at V came to 8 bases and at J to 8 bases, leaving 10 bases not matched to a gene. In germline, CDR1 is MDHEN, CDR2 SYDVKM. The CDR3 protein is CASFDRGLGVTQYF. The CDR3 DNA follows: TGTGCCAGCTTCGACAGGGGGCTCGGGGTTACGCAGTATTTT. The variable domain in full, completed from reference TRBV28 and TRBJ2-3, reads DVKVTQSSRYLVKRTGEKVFLECVQDMDHENMFWYRQDPGLGLRLIYFSYDVKMKEKGDIPEGYSVSREKKERFSLILESASTNQTSMYLCASFDRGLGVTQYFGPGTRLTVL.

At least ten counts were recorded for this clonotype. The V and J genes are TRBV2 and TRBJ2-7, with 8 bases matching TRBD2. The J segment lost 2 bases and the V segment lost 7 bases, leaving 4 bases of the junction unmatched. There are 13 residues in the CDR3. Germline V CDR1 and CDR2: SNHLY, FYNNEI. CDR3 sequence reads: CASIAGPTYEQYF. The DNA for the CDR3 is TGTGCCAGCATAGCGGGGCCCACCTACGAGCAGTACTTC.

This clonotype came up many times. This chain uses TRBV27 with TRBJ1-4; D remains ambiguous. From germline, CDR1 is MNHEY and CDR2 SMNVEV (reference sequence). The CDR3 runs 13 residues. V was pared by 11 bases and J by 3 bases, with 13 bases between. CDR3 sequence (DNA): TGTGCCTGTTACTCTAGTTCTAATGAAAAACTGTTTTTT. It yields the protein CACYSSSNEKLFF.

The rearrangement joins TRBV5-5 to TRBJ2-5; the D gene is possibly TRBD1 (7 bases). Germline V gives CDR1 SGHKS, CDR2 YYEKEE (reference sequence). CDR3 length equals 16 residues. V lost 0 bases, J lost 1 base, and 13 bases lay in between. The CDR3 sequence: CASSLGQGEAQETQYF. Here the CDR3 DNA reads TGTGCCAGCAGCTTGGGCCAGGGGGAGGCCCAAGAGACCCAGTACTTC. The entire variable domain, with the rest obtained from reference TRBV5-5 and TRBJ2-5, is as follows: DAGVTQSPTHLIKTRGQQVTLRCSPISGHKSVSWYQQVLGQGPQFIFQYYEKEERGRGNFPDRFSARQFPNYSSELNVNALLLGDSALYLCASSLGQGEAQETQYFGPGTRLLVL.

This clonotype was seen more than once but under ten times. This may stem from a read error, because a much larger clone lies one nucleotide away. The rearrangement joins TRBV12-3 or TRBV12-4 to TRBJ1-1; D unresolved. The CDR3 consists of 13 residues. V was trimmed by 4 bases and J by 5 bases, leaving 11 bases between them. The CDR3 DNA is TGTGCCAGCAGTTCTCGTTGGGGTACTGAAGCTTTCTTT. Its protein product is CASSSRWGTEAFF.

This clonotype has ten or more counts. The V call is TRBV27, the J call TRBJ2-3, with 10 bases fitting TRBD2. This CDR3 is built from 16 residues. Germline V gives CDR1 MNHEY, CDR2 SMNVEV (reference sequence). The ends lost 7 bases at V and 3 bases at J; junction bases unmatched: 10. CDR3 in DNA: TGTGCCAGCACTTTTAGCGGGGGGTCACTGACAGATACGCAGTATTTT. It yields the protein CASTFSGGSLTDTQYF.

There are a few counts of this clonotype. The chain joins TRBV7-9 to TRBJ1-5; D may be TRBD1 (5 bases). The CDR3 spans 17 residues. Germline values: CDR1 SEHNR, CDR2 FQNEAQ (reference sequence). The V and J ends lost 3 bases and 1 base respectively, with 16 bases between them. The CDR3 nucleotides are TGTGCCAGCAGCTTCACCAATTTGACAGTAAGCAATCAGCCCCAGCATTTT. This codes for CASSFTNLTVSNQPQHF.

This clonotype was recorded at least ten times. V and J are TRBV20-1 and TRBJ2-1, with D uncertain. Trimming took off 2 bases at V and 7 bases at J, with 12 bases between the two ends. The germline gives CDR1 DFQATT, CDR2 SNEGSKA (reference sequence). The CDR3 runs 13 residues. The CDR3 nucleotides read TGCAGTGCTAGATGGCCGCCCCTAAATGAGCAGTTCTTC. Amino acid sequence: CSARWPPLNEQFF.

This clonotype was counted only a few times. The J gene is TRBJ2-7, the V gene TRBV4-1, with 8 bases aligning to TRBD1. Germline trimming cut 3 bases from V and 2 bases from J; bases unmatched to any gene: 9. Germline CDR1 and CDR2: MGHRA and YSYEKL. The CDR3 contains 16 residues. CDR3 sequence reads: CASSQTRTGLAYEQYF. Here the CDR3 DNA reads TGCGCCAGCAGCCAGACAAGGACAGGGCTTGCCTACGAGCAGTACTTC.

This clonotype was counted a few times. The chain combines TRBV29-1 with TRBJ1-6; 7 nucleotides match TRBD1. Unmatched junction bases numbered 8, after V lost 5 bases and J lost 10 bases. Germline loops: CDR1 SQVTM, CDR2 ANQGSEA. The CDR3 spans 13 residues. The CDR3 DNA sequence: TGCAGCGTTAGACAGGGTAACCAGTCACCCCTCCACTTT. Its translation: CSVRQGNQSPLHF. Based on the CDR3 plus reference TRBV29-1 and TRBJ1-6, the full variable domain is SAVISQKPSRDICQRGTSLTIQCQVDSQVTMMFWYRQQPGQSLTLIATANQGSEATYESGFVIDKFPISRPNLTFSTLTVSNMSPEDSSIYLCSVRQGNQSPLHFGNGTRLTVT.

Concerning this clonotype itself: A much larger clone is a single base away; this may be a read error. The gene calls are TRBV2 and TRBJ1-6, with D possibly matching TRBD1 (5 bases). This CDR3 spans 17 amino acids. The germline V gene has CDR1 SNHLY and CDR2 FYNNEI. The CDR3 region has the DNA TGTGCCGGCAGTGGAAAGGGGCGCGTATCCTATAATTCACCCCTCCACTTT. Translation: CAGSGKGRVSYNSPLHF.

This clonotype has at least ten counts. V usage is TRBV2 and J usage is TRBJ1-5, with D hard to call. CDR1 SNHLY and CDR2 FYNNEI come from the germline V gene. The V and J ends lost 5 bases and 3 bases respectively, with 2 bases between them. The CDR3 is 11 residues long. CDR3 amino acids: CASSNNQPQHF. The DNA for the CDR3 is TGTGCCAGCAGTAACAATCAGCCCCAGCATTTT.

The table lists this clonotype with many counts. The gene calls are TRBV20-1 and TRBJ2-4, with a weak D call TRBD1 (6 bases). The CDR3 runs 16 residues. Germline CDR1 is DFQATT and CDR2 is SNEGSKA (reference sequence). V lost 2 bases to trimming and J lost 0 bases, with 14 bases between them. CDR3 DNA: TGCAGTGCTAGATCGAGGACAGTCCTAGCCAAAAACATTCAGTACTTC. Translation: CSARSRTVLAKNIQYF.

This clonotype was counted many times. This chain links TRBV11-2 with TRBJ1-6; D uncertain. Trimming took off 5 bases at V and 7 bases at J, with 18 bases between the two ends. The CDR3 sequence is 16 residues long. Germline CDR1 is SGHAT and CDR2 is FQNNGV. CDR3 residues: CASSPEVTRTNSPLHF. Here the CDR3 DNA reads TGTGCCAGCAGCCCTGAGGTGACTCGCACAAATTCACCCCTCCACTTT. Drawing the rest from reference TRBV11-2 and TRBJ1-6, the complete variable domain is EAGVAQSPRYKIIEKRQSVAFWCNPISGHATLYWYQQILGQGPKLLIQFQNNGVVDDSQLPKDRFSAERLKGVDSTLKIQPAKLEDSAVYLCASSPEVTRTNSPLHFGNGTRLTVT.

This clonotype was seen more than once but under ten times. This chain links TRBV4-1 with TRBJ2-1; tentatively, D is TRBD1 (6 bases). The CDR3 sequence is 16 residues long. CDR1 MGHRA and CDR2 YSYEKL come from the germline V gene. V lost 3 bases and J lost 1, with 13 bases in between. This CDR3 reads CASSQNPGASYNEQFF. The DNA for the CDR3 is TGCGCCAGCAGCCAGAACCCAGGGGCGTCCTACAATGAGCAGTTCTTC.